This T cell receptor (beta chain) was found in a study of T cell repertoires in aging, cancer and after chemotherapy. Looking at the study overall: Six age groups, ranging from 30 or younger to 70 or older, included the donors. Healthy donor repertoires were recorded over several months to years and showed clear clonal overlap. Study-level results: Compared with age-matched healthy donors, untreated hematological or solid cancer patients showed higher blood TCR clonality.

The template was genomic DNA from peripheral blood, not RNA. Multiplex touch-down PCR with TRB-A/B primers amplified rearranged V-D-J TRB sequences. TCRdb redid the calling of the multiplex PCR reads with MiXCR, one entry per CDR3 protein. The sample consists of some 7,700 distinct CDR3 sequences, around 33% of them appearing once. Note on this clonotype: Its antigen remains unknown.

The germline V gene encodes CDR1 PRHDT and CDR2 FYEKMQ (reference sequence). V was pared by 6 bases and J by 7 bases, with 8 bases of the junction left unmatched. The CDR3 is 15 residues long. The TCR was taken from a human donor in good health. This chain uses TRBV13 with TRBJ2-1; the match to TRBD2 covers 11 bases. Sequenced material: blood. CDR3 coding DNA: TGTGCCAGCAGGGGTAGCGGGGGGGCCGATAATGAGCAGTTCTTC. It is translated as CASRGSGGADNEQFF.